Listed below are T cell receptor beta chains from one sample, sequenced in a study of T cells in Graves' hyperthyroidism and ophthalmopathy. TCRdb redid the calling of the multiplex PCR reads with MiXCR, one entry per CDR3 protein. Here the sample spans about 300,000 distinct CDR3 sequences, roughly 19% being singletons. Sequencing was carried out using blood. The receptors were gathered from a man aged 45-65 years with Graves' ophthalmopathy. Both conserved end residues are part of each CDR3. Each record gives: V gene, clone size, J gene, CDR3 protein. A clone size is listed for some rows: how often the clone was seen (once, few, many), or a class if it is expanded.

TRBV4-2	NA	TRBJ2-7	CASSQVPGSSYEQYF
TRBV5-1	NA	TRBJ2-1	CASSSEGLHEQFF
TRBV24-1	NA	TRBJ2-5	CATSDLRSHQETQYF
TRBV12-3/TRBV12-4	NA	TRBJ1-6	CASRIGTINSPLHF
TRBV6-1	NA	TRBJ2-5	CASSKEFGVGDQYF
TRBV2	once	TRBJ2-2	CASSTHRLLNTGELFF
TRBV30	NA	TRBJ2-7	CALKQGTYEQYF
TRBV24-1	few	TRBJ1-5	CATSDGALGSNQPQHF
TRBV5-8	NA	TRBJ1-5	CASSSSGQSNQPQHF
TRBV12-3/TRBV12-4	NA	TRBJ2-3	CASSRGLAGLNQYTDTQYF
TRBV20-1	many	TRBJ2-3	CSASVDSHTDTQYF
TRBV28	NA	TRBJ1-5	CASSLPLSNQPQHF
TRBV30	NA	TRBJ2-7	CAWELLAGVSYEQYF
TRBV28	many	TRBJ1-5	CASTLTGDNQPQHF
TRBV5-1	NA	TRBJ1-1	CASSLGSGTGALNTEAFF
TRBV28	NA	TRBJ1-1	CASSRQTGHTEAFF
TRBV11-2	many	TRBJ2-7	CASSLVIYEQYF
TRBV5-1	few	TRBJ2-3	CASSLAGTRNGADTQYF
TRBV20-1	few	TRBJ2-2	CSATDKLAGVSGELFF
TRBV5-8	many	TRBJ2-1	CASSFQLRDNEQFF
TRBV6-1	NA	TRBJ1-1	CASLDRGAEAFF
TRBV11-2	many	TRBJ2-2	CASSLDRGRLPGELFF
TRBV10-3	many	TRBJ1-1	CAISESDRGKVEAFF
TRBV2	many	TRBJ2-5	CASSQGWGQGKEETQYF
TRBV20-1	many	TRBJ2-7	CSAPRVSSYEQYF
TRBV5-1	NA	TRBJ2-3	CASSLRTSGPRTDTQYF
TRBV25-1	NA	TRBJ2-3	CASSDWVGNTDTQYF
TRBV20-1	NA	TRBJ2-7	CSAKGGTGGTAQYF
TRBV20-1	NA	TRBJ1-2	CSASKGLANYGYTF
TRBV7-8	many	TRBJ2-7	CASSLDASGSSYEQYF
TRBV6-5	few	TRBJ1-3	CASSYKTGWDGNTIYF
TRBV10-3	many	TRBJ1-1	CAIGQWGNTEAFF
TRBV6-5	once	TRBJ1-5	CASSYGGASGQPQHF
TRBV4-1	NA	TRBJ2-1	CASSQEDTDPYNEQFF
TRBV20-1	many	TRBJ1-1	CSASGALNTEAFF
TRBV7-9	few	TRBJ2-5	CASSLDSGLEYF
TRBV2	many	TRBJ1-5	CASSADSGSQHF
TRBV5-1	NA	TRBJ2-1	CASSLVSSGKTRNEQFF
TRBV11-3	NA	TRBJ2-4	CASSLALTSRRTPQKGNIQYF
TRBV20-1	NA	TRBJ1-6	CSGPLGGNSPLHF
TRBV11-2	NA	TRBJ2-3	CASSFLKRDTQYF
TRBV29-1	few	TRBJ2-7	CSVVGTGLTYEQYF
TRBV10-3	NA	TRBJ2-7	CAISPNRYEQYF
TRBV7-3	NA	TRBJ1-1	CASSLFQGDTEAFF